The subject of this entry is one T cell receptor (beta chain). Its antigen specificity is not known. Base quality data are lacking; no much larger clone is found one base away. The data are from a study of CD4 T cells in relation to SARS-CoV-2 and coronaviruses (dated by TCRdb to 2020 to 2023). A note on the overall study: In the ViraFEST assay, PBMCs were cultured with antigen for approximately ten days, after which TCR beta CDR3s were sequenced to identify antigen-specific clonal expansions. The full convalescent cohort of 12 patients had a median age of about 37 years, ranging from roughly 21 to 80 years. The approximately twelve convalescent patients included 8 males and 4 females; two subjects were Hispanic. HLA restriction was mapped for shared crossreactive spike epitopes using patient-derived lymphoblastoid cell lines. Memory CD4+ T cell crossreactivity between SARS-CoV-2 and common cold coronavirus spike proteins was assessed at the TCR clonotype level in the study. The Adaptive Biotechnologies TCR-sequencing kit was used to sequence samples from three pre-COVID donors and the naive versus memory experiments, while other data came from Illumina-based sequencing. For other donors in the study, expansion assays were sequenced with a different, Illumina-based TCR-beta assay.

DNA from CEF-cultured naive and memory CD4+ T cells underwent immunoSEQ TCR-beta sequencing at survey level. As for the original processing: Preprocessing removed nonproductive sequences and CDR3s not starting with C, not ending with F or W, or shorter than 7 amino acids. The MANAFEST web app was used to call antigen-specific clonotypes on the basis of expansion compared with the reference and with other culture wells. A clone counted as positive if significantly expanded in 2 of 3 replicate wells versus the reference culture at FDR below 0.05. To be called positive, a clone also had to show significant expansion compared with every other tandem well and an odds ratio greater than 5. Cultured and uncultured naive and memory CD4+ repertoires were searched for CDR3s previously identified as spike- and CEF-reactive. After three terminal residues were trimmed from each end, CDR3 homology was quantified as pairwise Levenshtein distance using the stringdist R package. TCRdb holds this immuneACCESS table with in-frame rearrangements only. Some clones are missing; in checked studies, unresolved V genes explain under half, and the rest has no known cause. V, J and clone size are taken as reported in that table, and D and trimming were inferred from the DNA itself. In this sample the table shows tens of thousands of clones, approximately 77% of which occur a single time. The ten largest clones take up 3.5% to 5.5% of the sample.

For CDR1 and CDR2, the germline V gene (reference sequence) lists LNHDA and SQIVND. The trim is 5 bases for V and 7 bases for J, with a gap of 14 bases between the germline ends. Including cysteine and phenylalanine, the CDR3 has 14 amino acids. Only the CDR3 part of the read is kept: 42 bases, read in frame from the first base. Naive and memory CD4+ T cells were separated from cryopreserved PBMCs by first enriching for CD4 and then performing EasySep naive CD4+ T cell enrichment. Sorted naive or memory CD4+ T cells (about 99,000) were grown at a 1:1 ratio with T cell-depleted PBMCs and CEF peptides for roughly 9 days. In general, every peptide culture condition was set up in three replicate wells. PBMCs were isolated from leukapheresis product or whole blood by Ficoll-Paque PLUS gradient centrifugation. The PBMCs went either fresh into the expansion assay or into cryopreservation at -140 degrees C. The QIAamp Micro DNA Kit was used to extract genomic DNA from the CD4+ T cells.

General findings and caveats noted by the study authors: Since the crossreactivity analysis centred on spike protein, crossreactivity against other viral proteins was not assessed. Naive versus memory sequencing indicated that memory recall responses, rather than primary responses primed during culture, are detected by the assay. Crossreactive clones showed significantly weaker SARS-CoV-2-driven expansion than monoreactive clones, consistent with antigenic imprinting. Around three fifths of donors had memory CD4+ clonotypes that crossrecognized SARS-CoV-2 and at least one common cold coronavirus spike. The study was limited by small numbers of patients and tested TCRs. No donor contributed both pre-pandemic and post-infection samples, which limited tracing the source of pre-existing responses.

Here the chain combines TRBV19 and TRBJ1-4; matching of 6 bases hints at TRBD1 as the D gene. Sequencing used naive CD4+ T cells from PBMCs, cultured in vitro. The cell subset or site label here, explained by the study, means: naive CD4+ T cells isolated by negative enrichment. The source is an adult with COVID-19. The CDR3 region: CASSPTGSGEKLFF. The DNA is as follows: TGTGCCAGTAGTCCTACAGGGTCGGGTGAAAAACTGTTTTTT.